This T cell receptor (beta chain) is drawn from a study of blood T cell repertoires in COVID-19 (dated by TCRdb to 2020 to 2021). Study-wide context: Collaborator samples came from the United States, Italy and Spain and covered acute and convalescent phases of COVID-19. Samples came from the ongoing ImmuneRACE study (first 160 participants) plus 1,254 subjects from 6 global collaborators. Nearly every sample came with metadata listing a de-identified subject ID, COVID-19 status, age in years and sex. The material from the prospective study consisted of cDNA or gDNA derived from T cells, B-cell-depleted T cells, or PBMCs. Deeply sampled blood TCRbeta repertoires from subjects exposed to, actively infected with, or recovered from COVID-19 were included in the dataset. The repertoires were released in a freely available public database meant as a resource for research on the immune response to SARS-CoV-2. HLA class I and class II types, where available, came from metadata supplied by the sample provider rather than from assay-based typing.

The paper's findings and limits, for the study overall: The quantity of clinical and demographic metadata differed by source and by participant and was supplied without curation.

The immunoSEQ Assay, a bias-controlled multiplex PCR, was used to amplify TCRbeta CDR3 regions from genomic DNA. In the original analysis: The number of nucleated cells in each sample was estimated by amplification of reference gene primers within the assay. To quantify the absolute abundance of each unique TCRbeta CDR3 rearrangement, sequence reads were collapsed and filtered. For each sample, productive Simpson clonality was calculated by taking the square root of Simpson's diversity index across productive rearrangements. TCRdb re-hosts the immuneACCESS table, in-frame sequences only. Its copies lack some clones; in the studies checked, an unresolved V gene accounts for under half of them, and the cause for the rest is not known. Clone size and V and J calls were adopted from that table, with D and trimming inferred from the DNA. Recorded for this sample are some 55,000 clones; about 87% of them occurred a single time. About 6.3% of the sample is in the top ten clones.

The collaborating institutions used their own protocols to collect whole blood in K2EDTA tubes. Collaborator samples were shipped for TCRbeta analysis as frozen whole blood, isolated PBMCs, or DNA extracted from either sample type. CDR1 SGHTA and CDR2 FQGTGA were looked up in the germline V gene. V loses 5 bases, J loses 8 bases, and the germline ends lie 7 bases apart. Taken from cysteine to phenylalanine, the CDR3 has 11 residues. The DNA shown is the 33-base CDR3, in frame from base 1. Turning to this clone: This clone's antigen is unknown. No quality values exist for individual bases; no much larger clone is one base distant.

The specimen sequenced was peripheral blood. This TCR was recovered from a man in his 60s with acute or convalescent COVID-19. Here the chain combines TRBV7-3 and TRBJ1-5, with the D gene not confidently named. The nucleotides read TGTGCCAGCAGCCGGGGAGAGCCCCAGCATTTT. Translated, this gives CASSRGEPQHF. Outside the CDR3, residues come from the reference TRBV7-3 and TRBJ1-5 proteins, so the full variable domain is: GAGVSQTPSNKVTEKGKYVELRCDPISGHTALYWYRQSLGQGPEFLIYFQGTGAADDSGLPNDRFFAVRPEGSVSTLKIQRTERGDSAVYLCASSRGEPQHFGDGTRLSIL.